These 18 T cell receptor beta chains share one sample of origin, sequenced in a study of T cells in Graves' hyperthyroidism and ophthalmopathy. Amplified TCR beta CDR3 regions came from RNA transcripts. First-round RT-PCR targeting the TCR CDR3 was performed with the HTBI primer set. A single record per CDR3 protein comes from TCRdb applying MiXCR to the multiplex PCR reads. This sample carries fewer than 350,000 distinct CDR3 sequences, around 18% of them seen once, and the ten largest clones take less than 20%. Material: blood. The receptors stem from a woman aged 40 to 55 with Graves' ophthalmopathy.

The chain uses TRBV6-5 and TRBJ2-5, with 8 nucleotides matching TRBD2. The V segment lost 1 base and the J segment 5 bases; nucleotides outside the gene matches: 6. The CDR3 spans 15 residues. From germline, CDR1 is MNHEY and CDR2 SVGAGI. CDR3 in amino acids: CASSYFSGGVETQYF. For the CDR3, the DNA is TGTGCCAGCAGTTACTTCAGCGGGGGTGTGGAGACCCAGTACTTC.

This clonotype was recorded at least ten times. V usage is TRBV10-1 and J usage is TRBJ1-6; D is ambiguous. The CDR3 is 14 residues long. CDR1 is WNHNN, CDR2 SYGVQD, per germline (reference sequence). The V and J ends lost 2 bases and 5 bases respectively, with 7 bases between them. The CDR3 bases are TGCGCCAGCAGTGAGGAGATAAATAATTCACCCCTCCACTTT. This sequence encodes CASSEEINNSPLHF.

This clonotype was recorded at least ten times. The rearrangement joins TRBV11-3 to TRBJ2-2; D gene unclear. The CDR3 length is 12 residues. V was cut by 5 bases and J by 2 bases, with 3 bases left in between. Germline-derived CDR1 and CDR2 are SGHNT and YENEEA. CDR3: CASSRNTGELFF. CDR3 coding DNA: TGTGCCAGCAGCCGAAACACCGGGGAGCTGTTTTTT.

The rearrangement links TRBV7-2 to TRBJ2-7; no clear D gene. Germline V gene lookup returns CDR1 SGHTA and CDR2 FQGNSA. This CDR3 spans 15 amino acids. With 2 bases removed from V and 6 bases from J, the gap between germline ends came to 17 bases. This CDR3 is CASSLSSAPSGEQYF. CDR3 DNA sequence: TGTGCCAGCAGCTTAAGCTCGGCCCCTTCGGGCGAGCAGTACTTC.

This clonotype has at least ten counts. The rearrangement joins TRBV2 to TRBJ1-1; D gene unclear. CDR1 and CDR2 from the germline V gene are SNHLY and FYNNEI. The length of the CDR3 is 15 residues. Trimming shortened V by 1 base and J by 3 bases, and 12 bases separated the two germline ends. The chain's CDR3 is CASSEDVVKDTEAFF. Here the CDR3 DNA reads TGTGCCAGCAGTGAAGATGTGGTTAAAGACACTGAAGCTTTCTTT.

The table lists this clonotype with many counts. CDR3 region: CATSDFPTGGVYGYTF. The CDR3 DNA is TGTGCCACCAGTGATTTTCCCACAGGGGGCGTTTATGGCTACACCTTC. The chain has TRBV24-1 and TRBJ1-2; 9 nucleotides match TRBD1. This CDR3 comprises 16 residues. Germline trimming cut 1 base from V and 5 bases from J; bases unmatched to any gene: 7. Germline V CDR1 and CDR2: KGHDR, SFDVKD.

This clonotype was observed a few times. The chain uses TRBV4-3 and TRBJ2-7; D remains unclear. The V end was cut by 1 base, the J end by 4 bases, with 17 bases between. Looked up from germline, CDR1 is LGHNA and CDR2 is YSLEER. This CDR3 is built from 16 residues. CDR3 sequence: CASSQGHVGFQYEQYF. As DNA, the CDR3 is TGCGCCAGCAGCCAAGGGCATGTCGGATTTCAATACGAGCAGTACTTC.

This chain links TRBV7-3 with TRBJ1-1; D call uncertain. This CDR3 has 14 amino acids. Germline CDR1 SGHTA, CDR2 FQGTGA. V lost 1 base and J 5 bases, leaving 11 bases between the germline ends. CDR3 DNA: TGTGCCAGCAGCTTAAATGGTGACACAACTGAAGCTTTCTTT. Its translation: CASSLNGDTTEAFF.

This clonotype occurred many times. The chain uses TRBV20-1 and TRBJ1-1, with 12 nucleotides matching TRBD1. Trimming removed 0 bases from V and 5 bases from J; junction bases left unmatched: 4. The CDR3 is 15 amino acids. Germline V CDR1 and CDR2: DFQATT, SNEGSKA (reference sequence). The CDR3 is CSAREGQGARTEAFF. The DNA of the CDR3 is TGCAGTGCTAGAGAGGGACAGGGGGCGCGGACTGAAGCTTTCTTT.

This clonotype was counted many times. The chain carries TRBV20-1 and TRBJ2-1; 13 bases fit TRBD2. Germline values: CDR1 DFQATT, CDR2 SNEGSKA (reference sequence). This CDR3 is 15 amino acids long. V shed 6 bases, J shed 5 bases, and the junction held 7 bases outside the gene matches. The CDR3 region has the DNA TGCAGTGCCCGGACTAGCGGGAGTAAGCACAATGAGCAGTTCTTC. Residues: CSARTSGSKHNEQFF.

Comments on this clonotype: This sequence may be a read error, since a much larger clone differs from it by one base. The J gene is TRBJ2-5, the V gene TRBV12-3 or TRBV12-4; D gene unclear. The V end was cut by 6 bases, the J end by 0 bases, with 17 bases between. This CDR3 is built from 16 residues. In DNA form, the CDR3 reads TGTGCCAGCAGCCAAGTGTTTATCGGGTACCAAGAGACCCAGTACTTC. Translated: CASSQVFIGYQETQYF.

This clonotype was recorded many times. The chain recombines TRBV7-8 with TRBJ2-6; 7 bases map to TRBD1. Trimming cost V 4 bases and J 1 base; bases outside gene matches: 10. CDR1 and CDR2 (germline): SGHVS, FQNEAQ. The CDR3 spans 18 residues. The CDR3 region is CASSSTGPVLSGANVLTF. The CDR3 coding sequence is TGTGCCAGCAGCTCGACAGGGCCAGTACTATCTGGGGCCAACGTCCTGACTTTC.

This clonotype was counted many times. V gene TRBV6-2 or TRBV6-3 combines with J gene TRBJ2-2; D remains ambiguous. Trimming shortened V by 6 bases and J by 7 bases, and 12 bases separated the two germline ends. CDR3 length: 13 amino acids. Germline lookup yields CDR1 MNHEY and CDR2 SVGEGT. The CDR3 sequence is CASSTDLRGELFF. CDR3 coding DNA: TGTGCCAGCAGCACGGACCTTCGCGGGGAGCTGTTTTTT.

This clonotype showed up many times. The chain uses TRBV12-3 or TRBV12-4 and TRBJ1-2, with D perhaps TRBD1 (5 bases). The CDR3 spans 12 residues. V was pared by 6 bases and J by 3 bases, with 8 bases between. The CDR3 loop reads CASRGDHYGYTF. The CDR3 DNA reads TGTGCCAGCAGAGGGGATCACTATGGCTACACCTTC.

To note about this clonotype: One junction end does not reproduce the germline sequence, and a read error may be involved. The chain combines TRBV2 with TRBJ2-6; D is possibly TRBD1 (5 bases). The CDR3 spans 20 residues. CDR1 and CDR2 from the germline V gene are SNHLY and FYNNEI. The CDR3 is CASSQNLEGPQLPGANVLNF. As DNA, the CDR3 is TGTGCCAGCAGTCAAAATCTCGAAGGCCCCCAGTTGCCTGGGGCCAACGTCCTGAATTTC. Filled out from reference TRBV2 and TRBJ2-6, the complete variable domain reads EPEVTQTPSHQVTQMGQEVILRCVPISNHLYFYWYRQILGQKVEFLVSFYNNEISEKSEIFDDQFSVERPDGSNFTLKIRSTKLEDSAMYFCASSQNLEGPQLPGANVLNFGAGSRLTVL.

This clonotype was counted ten times or more. J is TRBJ2-2 and V is TRBV3-1; D gene uncertain. Germline lookup yields CDR1 LGHDT and CDR2 YNNKEL (reference sequence). The CDR3 is made up of 13 amino acids. V was cut by 5 bases and J by 0 bases, with 4 bases left in between. The DNA for the CDR3 is TGTGCCAGCAGCGTTTCGAACACCGGGGAGCTGTTTTTT. Residues: CASSVSNTGELFF. The complete variable domain, with remaining parts taken from reference TRBV3-1 and TRBJ2-2, reads DTAVSQTPKYLVTQMGNDKSIKCEQNLGHDTMYWYKQDSKKFLKIMFSYNNKELIINETVPNRFSPKSPDKAHLNLHINSLELGDSAVYFCASSVSNTGELFFGEGSRLTVL.

Comment on this clonotype: Compared with germline, one end of the junction differs, possibly owing to a read error. The chain joins TRBV2 to TRBJ2-7; the match to TRBD2 covers 7 bases. Germline V CDR1 and CDR2: SNHLY, FYNNEI. The CDR3 is 15 residues long. The CDR3 reads CASTRGSPSSYEQDF. As DNA, the CDR3 is TGTGCCAGCACCCGCGGGAGTCCCAGCTCCTACGAGCAGGACTTC.

This clonotype was seen ten or more times. V usage is TRBV30 and J usage is TRBJ2-7, with a possible D match to TRBD2 (6 bases). There are 13 residues in the CDR3. The V end was cut by 4 bases, the J end by 1 base, with 11 bases between. Germline V lookup: CDR1 GTSNPN, CDR2 SVGIG (reference sequence). The CDR3 DNA is TGTGCCTGGAAGGTCGGGAGATCCTACGAGCAGTACTTC. Amino acids: CAWKVGRSYEQYF.